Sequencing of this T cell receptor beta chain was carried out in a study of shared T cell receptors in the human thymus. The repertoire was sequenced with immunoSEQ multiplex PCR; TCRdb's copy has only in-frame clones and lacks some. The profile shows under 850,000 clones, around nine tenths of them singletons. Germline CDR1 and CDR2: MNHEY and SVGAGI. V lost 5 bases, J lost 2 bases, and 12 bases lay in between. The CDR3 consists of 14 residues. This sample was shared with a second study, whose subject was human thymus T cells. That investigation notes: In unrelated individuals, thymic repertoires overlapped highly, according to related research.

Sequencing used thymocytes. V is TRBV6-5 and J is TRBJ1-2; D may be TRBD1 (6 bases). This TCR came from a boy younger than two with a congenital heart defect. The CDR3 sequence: CASSGNRENYGYTF. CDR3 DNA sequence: TGTGCCAGCAGTGGGAACAGGGAGAACTATGGCTACACCTTC.